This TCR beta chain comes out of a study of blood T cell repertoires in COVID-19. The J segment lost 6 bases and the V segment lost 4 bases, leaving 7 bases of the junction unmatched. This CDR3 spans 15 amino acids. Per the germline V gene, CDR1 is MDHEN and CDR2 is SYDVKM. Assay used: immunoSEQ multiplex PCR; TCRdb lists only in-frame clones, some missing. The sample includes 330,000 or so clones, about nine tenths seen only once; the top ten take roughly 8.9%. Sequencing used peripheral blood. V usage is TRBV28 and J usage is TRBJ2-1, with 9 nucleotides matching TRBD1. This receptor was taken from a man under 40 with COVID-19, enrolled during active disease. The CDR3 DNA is TGTGCCAGCAGTTGGAACAGGGGGCTCGGCAATGAGCAGTTCTTC. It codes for CASSWNRGLGNEQFF.